A selection of T cell receptor beta chains follows, all from one sample in a study of blood T cell repertoires in COVID-19. Measured with immunoSEQ multiplex PCR; TCRdb has only the in-frame clones, and not every one. The sample carries tens of thousands of clones, less than 85% recorded once. Sequencing was done on a sample of peripheral blood. Receptors originate from an elderly man with acute or convalescent COVID-19. Both conserved end residues are part of each CDR3. The D gene is left open where the match is weak. Some rows have no size entry. The others give once, few or many, or a class for an expanded clone.

d_gene	v_gene	abundance	j_gene	CDR3nt	CDR3aa
NA	TRBV10-3	many	TRBJ1-5	TGTGCCATCAGTGAGCGGGAGGGGCCCCAATCTTTT	CAISEREGPQSF
TRBD1	TRBV29-1	NA	TRBJ2-2	TGCAGCGGGGGGACAGGAGACGCCGGGGAGCTGTTTTTT	CSGGTGDAGELFF
TRBD1	TRBV27	NA	TRBJ2-1	TGTGCCAGCAGTTACAGGGGATCCTACAATGAGCAGTTCTTC	CASSYRGSYNEQFF
NA	TRBV5-1	few	TRBJ1-2	TGCGCCAGCAGCTTGGAGTCGGTCTATGGCTACACCTTC	CASSLESVYGYTF
NA	TRBV6-2/TRBV6-3	NA	TRBJ1-5	TGTGCCAGCAGTTACTCCCGGGAACCTGGACCTAGCAATCAGCCCCAGCATTTT	CASSYSREPGPSNQPQHF
TRBD2	TRBV16	NA	TRBJ2-1	TGTGCCAGCAGCCCTAAAGGCCAGCGGGAGTTGCGGAATGAGCAGTTCTTC	CASSPKGQRELRNEQFF
NA	TRBV10-1	few	TRBJ2-1	TGCGCCAGCAGTGTAGCCGGCTCCTACAATGAGCAGTTCTTC	CASSVAGSYNEQFF
TRBD2	TRBV6-2/TRBV6-3	NA	TRBJ2-1	TGTGCCAGCAGTTACCCCTTCGGTAGCGGGAGTTCCTATGAGCAGTTCTTC	CASSYPFGSGSSYEQFF
NA	TRBV5-1	NA	TRBJ2-1	TGCGCCAGCAGCAGTCTAGGTAGCGCGAGCTCCTACAATGAGCAGTTCTTC	CASSSLGSASSYNEQFF
NA	TRBV7-6	few	TRBJ2-1	TGTGCCAGCAGCTTAGGCGCGGGCAATGAGCAGTTCTTC	CASSLGAGNEQFF
TRBD1	TRBV7-3	NA	TRBJ2-1	TGTGCCAGCAGTAAGGGGGCGGCCAACAATGAGCAGTTCTTC	CASSKGAANNEQFF
NA	TRBV15	NA	TRBJ1-5	TGTGCCACCAGCACCTCGGGGGGTCCGCAGCATTTT	CATSTSGGPQHF
TRBD2	TRBV27	NA	TRBJ2-7	TGTGCCAGCAGTAAGGGAGCGGGAGGGTCTAAAGAGCAGTACTTC	CASSKGAGGSKEQYF
TRBD1	TRBV3-1/TRBV3-2	NA	TRBJ1-3	TGTGCCAGCAGCCACGGACAGGGGACTAACACCATATATTTT	CASSHGQGTNTIYF
NA	TRBV28	NA	TRBJ2-7	TGTGCCAGCACCCCTTTGGGCAGCAGCTACGAGCAGTACTTC	CASTPLGSSYEQYF
TRBD2	TRBV11-2	NA	TRBJ2-1	TGTGCCAGCAGTTATGAGACTAGCGGGAGCTTCGGCAATGAGCAGTTCTTC	CASSYETSGSFGNEQFF
TRBD2	TRBV27	NA	TRBJ2-1	TGTGCCAGCAGTTACGGGACTAGCGGGAGGAAGAATGAGCAGTTCTTC	CASSYGTSGRKNEQFF
TRBD1	TRBV19	NA	TRBJ2-5	TGTGCCAGTAGTGTGACAGGGTCGGTAGAGACCCAGTACTTC	CASSVTGSVETQYF
TRBD2	TRBV11-3	NA	TRBJ2-7	TGTGCCAGCGCGGGGGAACCTCACCTGACCTCCTACGAGCAGTACTTC	CASAGEPHLTSYEQYF
NA	TRBV11-3	NA	TRBJ2-5	TGTGCCAGCAGCTTGGGGAGGATGGAGACCCAGTACTTC	CASSLGRMETQYF
NA	TRBV7-2	NA	TRBJ2-5	TGTGCCAGCAGACCAACAGTACAAGAGACCCAGTACTTC	CASRPTVQETQYF
NA	TRBV28	once	TRBJ1-6	TGTGCCAGCAGACAAAACCTAGGCGGTAATTCACCCCTCCACTTT	CASRQNLGGNSPLHF
TRBD1	TRBV14	NA	TRBJ1-3	TGTGCCAGCAGCCAAGCCACAGGGGCGAACACCATATATTTT	CASSQATGANTIYF
TRBD2	TRBV5-1	few	TRBJ2-5	TGCGCCAGCAGTTACGGGACTAGCGGAGAGACCCAGTACTTC	CASSYGTSGETQYF
TRBD2	TRBV24-1	NA	TRBJ2-1	TGTGCCACCAGTCCCCGAACCGCTAGCGGTAGGCAGTTCTTC	CATSPRTASGRQFF
NA	TRBV11-2	NA	TRBJ2-1	TGTGCCAGCAGCTCGTCTGGACTAACCTACAATGAGCAGTTCTTC	CASSSSGLTYNEQFF
NA	TRBV7-2	few	TRBJ2-7	TGTGCCAGCAGCAACCAGATCAGGGCAGTCGGGGGCGAGCAGTACTTC	CASSNQIRAVGGEQYF
TRBD2	TRBV5-1	NA	TRBJ2-2	TGCGCCAGCAGCTTTAGAACTAGCGGCAACACCGGGGAGCTGTTTTTT	CASSFRTSGNTGELFF
NA	TRBV5-1	NA	TRBJ2-3	TGCGCCAGCAGCTCCCTTGGTGCGGGCAGCACAGATACGCAGTATTTT	CASSSLGAGSTDTQYF
TRBD1	TRBV19	NA	TRBJ1-1	TGTGCCAGTAGCTCACAGGGGAAATCCTCTGAAGCTTTCTTT	CASSSQGKSSEAFF
NA	TRBV28	NA	TRBJ1-2	TGTGCCAGCAGTTCGTGGCAGGCTGGCTACACCTTC	CASSSWQAGYTF
NA	TRBV9	NA	TRBJ2-7	TGTGCCAGCAGAGACCGACAGGTTAGCGAGCAGTACTTC	CASRDRQVSEQYF
NA	TRBV24-1	few	TRBJ1-1	TGTGCCACCAGTGAAGCAGGGGCCGGCGGAAACACTGAAGCTTTCTTT	CATSEAGAGGNTEAFF
NA	TRBV10-3	NA	TRBJ2-7	TGTGCCATCAGTGATCATAAACTTTTGGGGGGCTCCTACGAGCAGTACTTC	CAISDHKLLGGSYEQYF
TRBD2	TRBV28	NA	TRBJ2-1	TGTGCCAGCAGTTTTGGGGGGGGGAATGAGCAGTTCTTC	CASSFGGGNEQFF
NA	TRBV28	NA	TRBJ2-5	TGTGCCAGCAGTTTTGTTAGCGGAGAGGCGAAAGAGACCCAGTACTTC	CASSFVSGEAKETQYF
TRBD1	TRBV28	NA	TRBJ1-6	TGTGCCAGCACCAAATCCCGGGACAGGGCACCCCTCCACTTT	CASTKSRDRAPLHF
NA	TRBV6-5	NA	TRBJ2-1	TGTGCCAGCAGTAAATTACAGGGTAATGAGCAGTTCTTC	CASSKLQGNEQFF
TRBD2	TRBV6-5	NA	TRBJ2-2	TGTGCCAGCAGTTACGACGGACTAGCGCCGACCGGGGAGCTGTTTTTT	CASSYDGLAPTGELFF
NA	TRBV30	NA	TRBJ1-5	TGTGCCTGGAGTGTACAATTGACAGGCGGTGGCAATCAGCCCCAGCATTTT	CAWSVQLTGGGNQPQHF
TRBD1	TRBV3-1/TRBV3-2	NA	TRBJ1-5	TGTGCCAGCAGCCAAGATGGGACAGGGAGTCAGCCCCAGCATTTT	CASSQDGTGSQPQHF
NA	TRBV6-5	NA	TRBJ2-2	TGTGCCAGCAGTACCCTGGGGGGTGGGGTCGGGGAGCTGTTTTTT	CASSTLGGGVGELFF
NA	TRBV2	NA	TRBJ1-2	TGTGCCAGCAGGGGGGCGGACTCTTCTAACTATGGCTACACCTTC	CASRGADSSNYGYTF
NA	TRBV5-1	NA	TRBJ2-5	TGCGCCAGCAGCTTCTGGGGGGGCAAAGAGACCCAGTACTTC	CASSFWGGKETQYF
NA	TRBV29-1	few	TRBJ2-6	TGCAGCGTTGCTTCCTCTGGGGCCAACGTCCTGACTTTC	CSVASSGANVLTF
NA	TRBV12-3/TRBV12-4	NA	TRBJ2-7	TGTGCCAGCAGTTTAGGAGTGAGCGAGCAGTACTTC	CASSLGVSEQYF
TRBD2	TRBV24-1	many	TRBJ2-5	TGTGCCACCAGTGATATCGGACTAGCGGGAGTTGGGACCCAGTACTTC	CATSDIGLAGVGTQYF
NA	TRBV12-3/TRBV12-4	NA	TRBJ1-5	TGTGCCAGCAGTTTGAAAGGGAGTCAGCCCCAGCATTTT	CASSLKGSQPQHF
NA	TRBV2	NA	TRBJ1-3	TGTGCCAGCAGTGGTTCCGCTGGAAACACCATATATTTT	CASSGSAGNTIYF
TRBD1	TRBV18	NA	TRBJ1-1	TGTGCCAGCTCCAAACCCCGACAGGGCACTGAAGCTTTCTTT	CASSKPRQGTEAFF
NA	TRBV5-1	NA	TRBJ1-4	TGCGCCAGCAGCTTTGAGGGGGTGAATAATGAAAAACTGTTTTTT	CASSFEGVNNEKLFF
TRBD1	TRBV6-2/TRBV6-3	NA	TRBJ2-4	TGTGCCAGCAGTTACTCGAACAGGGGGGCCCAAGCCAAAAACATTCAGTACTTC	CASSYSNRGAQAKNIQYF
NA	TRBV19	NA	TRBJ1-1	TGTGCCAGTAGCATTGGGGGGATGGACACTGAAGCTTTCTTT	CASSIGGMDTEAFF
NA	TRBV21-1	NA	TRBJ1-5	TGTGCCAGCACCGGACAGGAGAATCAGCCCCAGCATTTT	CASTGQENQPQHF